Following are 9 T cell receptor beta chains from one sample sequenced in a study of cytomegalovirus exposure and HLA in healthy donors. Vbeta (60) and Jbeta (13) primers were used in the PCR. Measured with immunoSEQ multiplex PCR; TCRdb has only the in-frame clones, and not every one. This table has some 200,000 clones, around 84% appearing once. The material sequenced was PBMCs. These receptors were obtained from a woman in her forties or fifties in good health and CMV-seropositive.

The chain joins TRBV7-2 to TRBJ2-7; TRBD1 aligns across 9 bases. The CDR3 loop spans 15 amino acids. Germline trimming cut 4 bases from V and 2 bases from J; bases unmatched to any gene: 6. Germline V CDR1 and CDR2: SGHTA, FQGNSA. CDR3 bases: TGTGCCAGCAGCTACAGACAGGGGGGGGCCTACGAGCAGTACTTC. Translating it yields CASSYRQGGAYEQYF. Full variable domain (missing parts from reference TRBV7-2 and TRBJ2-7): GAGVSQSPSNKVTEKGKDVELRCDPISGHTALYWYRQSLGQGLEFLIYFQGNSAPDKSGLPSDRFSAERTGGSVSTLTIQRTQQEDSAVYLCASSYRQGGAYEQYFGPGTRLTVT.

The CDR3 DNA follows: TGTGCCTGGAGTCCAACGGGGGGGCGTGTCACAGATACGCAGTATTTT. This gives the protein CAWSPTGGRVTDTQYF. The chain carries TRBV30 and TRBJ2-3; 8 bases match TRBD2. J gave up 2 bases and V 2 bases, and 9 bases lay outside the gene matches. The CDR3 sequence is 16 residues long. Looked up from germline, CDR1 is GTSNPN and CDR2 is SVGIG (reference sequence).

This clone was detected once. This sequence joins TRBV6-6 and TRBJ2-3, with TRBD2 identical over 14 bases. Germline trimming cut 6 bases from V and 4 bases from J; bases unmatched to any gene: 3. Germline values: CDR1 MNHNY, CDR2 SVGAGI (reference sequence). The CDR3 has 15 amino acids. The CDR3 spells CASSSTSGGADTQYF. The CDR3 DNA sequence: TGTGCCAGCAGCTCGACTAGCGGGGGGGCAGATACGCAGTATTTT.

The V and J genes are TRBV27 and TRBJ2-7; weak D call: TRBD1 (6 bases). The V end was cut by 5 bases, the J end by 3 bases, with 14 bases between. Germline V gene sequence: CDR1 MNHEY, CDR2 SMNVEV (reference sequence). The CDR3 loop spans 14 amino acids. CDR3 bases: TGTGCCAGCAGTCCTAGGACAGAAAACTACGAGCAGTACTTC. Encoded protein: CASSPRTENYEQYF.

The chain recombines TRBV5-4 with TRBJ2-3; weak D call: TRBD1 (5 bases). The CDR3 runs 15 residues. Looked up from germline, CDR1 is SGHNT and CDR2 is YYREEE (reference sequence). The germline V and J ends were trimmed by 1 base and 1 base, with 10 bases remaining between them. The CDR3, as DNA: TGTGCCAGCAGCTTGCGCAAACAGGGCACAGATACGCAGTATTTT. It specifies CASSLRKQGTDTQYF.

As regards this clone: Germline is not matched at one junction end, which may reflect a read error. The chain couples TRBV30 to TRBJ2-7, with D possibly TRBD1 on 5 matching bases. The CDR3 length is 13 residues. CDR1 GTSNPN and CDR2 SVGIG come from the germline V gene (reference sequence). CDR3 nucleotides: TGTGCCTGGAGTCTAGACAGCTCCTACGAGCGGTACTTC. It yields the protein CAWSLDSSYERYF.

The CDR3 DNA reads TGTGCCAGCAGCCAAGAGGAGGGCAGGGTGGAAGGCTACACCTTC. Encoded protein: CASSQEEGRVEGYTF. The chain recombines TRBV5-4 with TRBJ1-2; D perhaps matches TRBD1 (5 bases). CDR1 SGHNT and CDR2 YYREEE come from the germline V gene (reference sequence). The CDR3 sequence is 15 residues long. V lost 4 bases and J 8 bases, leaving 21 bases between the germline ends. Based on the CDR3 plus reference TRBV5-4 and TRBJ1-2, the full variable domain is ETGVTQSPTHLIKTRGQQVTLRCSSQSGHNTVSWYQQALGQGPQFIFQYYREEENGRGNFPPRFSGLQFPNYSSELNVNALELDDSALYLCASSQEEGRVEGYTFGSGTRLTVV.

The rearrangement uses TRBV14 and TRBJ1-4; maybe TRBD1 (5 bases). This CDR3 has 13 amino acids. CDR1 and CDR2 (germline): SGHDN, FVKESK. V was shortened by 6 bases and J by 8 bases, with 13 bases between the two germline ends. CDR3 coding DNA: TGTGCCAGCAGACGGGGGGGTCGGGAAAAACTGTTTTTT. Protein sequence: CASRRGGREKLFF.

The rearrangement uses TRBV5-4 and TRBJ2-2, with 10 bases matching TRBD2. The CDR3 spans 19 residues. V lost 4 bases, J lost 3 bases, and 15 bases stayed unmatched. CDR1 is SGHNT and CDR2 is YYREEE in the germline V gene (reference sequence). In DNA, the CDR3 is TGTGCCAGCAGCCCTCCGCCGCGTACTAGCGGGGTAGACACCGGGGAGCTGTTTTTT. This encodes CASSPPPRTSGVDTGELFF.